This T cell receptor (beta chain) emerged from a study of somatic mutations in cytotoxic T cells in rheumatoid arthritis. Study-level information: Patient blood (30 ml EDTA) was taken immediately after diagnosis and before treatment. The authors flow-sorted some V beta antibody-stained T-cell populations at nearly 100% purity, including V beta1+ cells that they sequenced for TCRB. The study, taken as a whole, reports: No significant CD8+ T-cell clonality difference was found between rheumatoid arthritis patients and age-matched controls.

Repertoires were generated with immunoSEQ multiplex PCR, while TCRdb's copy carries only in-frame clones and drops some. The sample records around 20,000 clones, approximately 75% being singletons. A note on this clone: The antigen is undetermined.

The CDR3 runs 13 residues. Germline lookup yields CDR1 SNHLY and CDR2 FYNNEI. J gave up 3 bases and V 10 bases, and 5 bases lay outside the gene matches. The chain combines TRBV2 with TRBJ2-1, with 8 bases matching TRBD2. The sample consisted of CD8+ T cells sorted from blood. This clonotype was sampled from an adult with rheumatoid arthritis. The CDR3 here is CATQGLDYNEQFF. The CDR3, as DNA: TGTGCCACCCAGGGACTAGACTACAATGAGCAGTTCTTC. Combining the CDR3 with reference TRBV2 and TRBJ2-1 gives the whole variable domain EPEVTQTPSHQVTQMGQEVILRCVPISNHLYFYWYRQILGQKVEFLVSFYNNEISEKSEIFDDQFSVERPDGSNFTLKIRSTKLEDSAMYFCATQGLDYNEQFFGPGTRLTVL.